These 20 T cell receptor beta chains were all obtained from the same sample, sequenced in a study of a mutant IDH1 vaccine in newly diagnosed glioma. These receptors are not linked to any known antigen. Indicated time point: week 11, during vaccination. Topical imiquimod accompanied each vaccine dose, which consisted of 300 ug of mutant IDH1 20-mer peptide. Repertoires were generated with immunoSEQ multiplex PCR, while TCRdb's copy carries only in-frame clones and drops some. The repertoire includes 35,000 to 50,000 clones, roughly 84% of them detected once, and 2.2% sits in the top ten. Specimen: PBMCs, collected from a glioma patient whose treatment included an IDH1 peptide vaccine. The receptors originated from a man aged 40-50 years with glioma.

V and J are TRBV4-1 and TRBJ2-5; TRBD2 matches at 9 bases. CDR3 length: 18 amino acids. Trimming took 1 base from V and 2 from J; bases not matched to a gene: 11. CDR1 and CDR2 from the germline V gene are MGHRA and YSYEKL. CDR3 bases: TGCGCCAGCAGCCAAGGTTTGGGAGCTAGCGGGGTACAAGAGACCCAGTACTTC. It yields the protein CASSQGLGASGVQETQYF.

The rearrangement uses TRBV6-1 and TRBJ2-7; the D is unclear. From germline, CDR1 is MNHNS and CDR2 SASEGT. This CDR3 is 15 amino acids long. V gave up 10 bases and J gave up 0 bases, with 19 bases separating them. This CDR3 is CATWTSERFSYEQYF. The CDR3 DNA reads TGTGCCACCTGGACCTCGGAGAGATTCTCCTACGAGCAGTACTTC.

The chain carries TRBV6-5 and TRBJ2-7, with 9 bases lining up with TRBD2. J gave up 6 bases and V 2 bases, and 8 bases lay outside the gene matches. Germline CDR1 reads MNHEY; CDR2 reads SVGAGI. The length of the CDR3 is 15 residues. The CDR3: CASSYGASGNSEQYF. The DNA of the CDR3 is TGTGCCAGCAGTTACGGGGCTAGCGGGAATTCCGAGCAGTACTTC.

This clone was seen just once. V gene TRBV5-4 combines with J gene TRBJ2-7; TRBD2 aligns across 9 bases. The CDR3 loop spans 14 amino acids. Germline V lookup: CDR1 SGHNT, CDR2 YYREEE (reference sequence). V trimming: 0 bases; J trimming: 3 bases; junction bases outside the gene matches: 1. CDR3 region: CASSLGLAVYEQYF. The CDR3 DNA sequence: TGTGCCAGCAGCTTGGGACTAGCGGTCTACGAGCAGTACTTC. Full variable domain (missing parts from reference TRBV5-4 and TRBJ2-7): ETGVTQSPTHLIKTRGQQVTLRCSSQSGHNTVSWYQQALGQGPQFIFQYYREEENGRGNFPPRFSGLQFPNYSSELNVNALELDDSALYLCASSLGLAVYEQYFGPGTRLTVT.

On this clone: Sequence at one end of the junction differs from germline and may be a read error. The DNA of the CDR3 is TGTGCCAGCAGCCAAGATCCAAGCTACAGTGAGCAGTTCTTC. Encoded protein: CASSQDPSYSEQFF. This chain connects TRBV4-2 to TRBJ2-1; no clear D. The CDR3 is made up of 14 amino acids. Germline loops: CDR1 LGHNA, CDR2 YNFKEQ.

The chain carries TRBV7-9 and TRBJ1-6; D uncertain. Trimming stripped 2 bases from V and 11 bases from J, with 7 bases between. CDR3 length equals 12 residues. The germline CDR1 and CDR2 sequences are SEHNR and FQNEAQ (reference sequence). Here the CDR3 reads CASSLRAPPLHF. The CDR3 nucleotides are TGTGCCAGCAGCTTACGGGCTCCACCCCTCCACTTT.

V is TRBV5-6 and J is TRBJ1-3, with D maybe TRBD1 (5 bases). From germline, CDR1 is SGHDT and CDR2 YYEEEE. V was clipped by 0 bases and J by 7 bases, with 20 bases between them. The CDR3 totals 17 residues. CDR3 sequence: CASSLAGTAQFENTIYF. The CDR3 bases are TGTGCCAGCAGCTTGGCCGGGACCGCACAATTTGAGAACACCATATATTTT.

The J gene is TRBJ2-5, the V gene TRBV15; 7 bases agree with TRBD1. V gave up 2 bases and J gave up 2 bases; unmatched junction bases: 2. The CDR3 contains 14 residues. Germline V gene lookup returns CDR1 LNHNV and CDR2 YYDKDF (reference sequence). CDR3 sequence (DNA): TGTGCCACCAGCAGAAGGGGACAGCAAGAGACCCAGTACTTC. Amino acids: CATSRRGQQETQYF.

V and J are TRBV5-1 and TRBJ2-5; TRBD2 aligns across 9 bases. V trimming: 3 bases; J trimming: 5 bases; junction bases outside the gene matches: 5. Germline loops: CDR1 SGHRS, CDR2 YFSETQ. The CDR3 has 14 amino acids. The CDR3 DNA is TGCGCCAGCAGCTCCGTTAGCGGGAGTGAGACCCAGTACTTC. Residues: CASSSVSGSETQYF.

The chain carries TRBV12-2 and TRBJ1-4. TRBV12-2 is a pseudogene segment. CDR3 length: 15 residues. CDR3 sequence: CASRLVPATNEKLFF. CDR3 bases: TGTGCAAGTCGCTTAGTTCCAGCGACTAATGAAAAACTGTTTTTT.

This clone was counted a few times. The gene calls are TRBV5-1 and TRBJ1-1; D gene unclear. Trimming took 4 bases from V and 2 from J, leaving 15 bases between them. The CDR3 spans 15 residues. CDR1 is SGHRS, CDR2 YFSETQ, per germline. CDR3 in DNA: TGCGCCAGCAGCCGTGAGGCAACTATAAACACTGAAGCTTTCTTT. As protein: CASSREATINTEAFF.

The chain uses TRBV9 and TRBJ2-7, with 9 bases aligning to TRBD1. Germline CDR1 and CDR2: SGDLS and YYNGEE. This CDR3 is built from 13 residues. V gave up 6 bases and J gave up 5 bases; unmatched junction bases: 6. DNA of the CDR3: TGTGCCAGCACTCCGGGACAGGGTAACGAGCAGTACTTC. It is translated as CASTPGQGNEQYF.

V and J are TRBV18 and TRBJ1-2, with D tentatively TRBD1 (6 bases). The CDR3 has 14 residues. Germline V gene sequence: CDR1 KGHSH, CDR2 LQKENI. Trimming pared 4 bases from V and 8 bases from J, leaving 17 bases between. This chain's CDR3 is CASSRETGSFGYTF. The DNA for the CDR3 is TGTGCCAGCTCACGCGAGACAGGTTCTTTCGGCTACACCTTC.

DNA of the CDR3: TGTGCCAGCTGGCGGGGCAGCGTGAACACTGAAGCTTTCTTT. The encoded protein is CASWRGSVNTEAFF. V gene TRBV6-5 combines with J gene TRBJ1-1; weak D call: TRBD1 (5 bases). The germline CDR1 and CDR2 sequences are MNHEY and SVGAGI. The V and J ends lost 8 bases and 0 bases respectively, with 13 bases between them. The CDR3 totals 14 residues.

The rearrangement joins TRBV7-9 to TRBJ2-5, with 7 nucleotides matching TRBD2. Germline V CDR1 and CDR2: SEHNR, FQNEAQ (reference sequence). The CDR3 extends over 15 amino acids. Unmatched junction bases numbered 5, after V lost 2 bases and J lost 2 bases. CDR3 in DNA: TGTGCCAGCAGCTTAATCCCTAGCGGTCAAGAGACCCAGTACTTC. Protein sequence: CASSLIPSGQETQYF.

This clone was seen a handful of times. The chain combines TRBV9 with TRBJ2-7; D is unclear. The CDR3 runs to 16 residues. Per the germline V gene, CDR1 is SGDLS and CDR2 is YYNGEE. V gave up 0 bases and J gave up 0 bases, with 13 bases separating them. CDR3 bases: TGTGCCAGCAGCGTAGACCCAGCAAGGAGCTCCTACGAGCAGTACTTC. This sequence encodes CASSVDPARSSYEQYF. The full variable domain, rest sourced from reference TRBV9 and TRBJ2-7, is DSGVTQTPKHLITATGQRVTLRCSPRSGDLSVYWYQQSLDQGLQFLIQYYNGEERAKGNILERFSAQQFPDLHSELNLSSLELGDSALYFCASSVDPARSSYEQYFGPGTRLTVT.

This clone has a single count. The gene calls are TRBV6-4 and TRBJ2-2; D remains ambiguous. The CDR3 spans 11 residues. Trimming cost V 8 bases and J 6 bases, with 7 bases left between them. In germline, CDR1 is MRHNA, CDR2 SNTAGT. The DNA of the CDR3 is TGTGCCAGCGTATACGCCGGGGAGCTGTTTTTT. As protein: CASVYAGELFF.

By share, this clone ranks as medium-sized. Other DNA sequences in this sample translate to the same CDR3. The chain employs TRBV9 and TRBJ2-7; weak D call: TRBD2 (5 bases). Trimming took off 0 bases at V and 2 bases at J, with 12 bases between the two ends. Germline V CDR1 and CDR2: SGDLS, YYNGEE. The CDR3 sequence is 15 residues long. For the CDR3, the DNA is TGTGCCAGCAGCGTAGCATCCGGGGTAGCCTACGAGCAGTACTTC. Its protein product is CASSVASGVAYEQYF.

The CDR3: CASSTTSRGDQPQHF. The CDR3 coding sequence is TGTGCCAGTAGTACCACCTCGAGGGGGGATCAGCCCCAGCATTTT. This chain connects TRBV19 to TRBJ1-5; tentative D call: TRBD1 (6 bases). The CDR3 is 15 residues long. V was trimmed by 4 bases and J by 5 bases, leaving 15 bases between them. Germline lookup yields CDR1 LNHDA and CDR2 SQIVND (reference sequence). Full variable domain (remainder filled in from reference TRBV19 and TRBJ1-5): DGGITQSPKYLFRKEGQNVTLSCEQNLNHDAMYWYRQDPGQGLRLIYYSQIVNDFQKGDIAEGYSVSREKKESFPLTVTSAQKNPTAFYLCASSTTSRGDQPQHFGDGTRLSIL.

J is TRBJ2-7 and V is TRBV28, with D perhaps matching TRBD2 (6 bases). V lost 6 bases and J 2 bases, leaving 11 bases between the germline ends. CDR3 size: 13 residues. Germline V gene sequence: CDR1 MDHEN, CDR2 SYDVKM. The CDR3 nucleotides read TGTGCCAGCAGCCCGACTAGTCCCTACGAGCAGTACTTC. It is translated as CASSPTSPYEQYF. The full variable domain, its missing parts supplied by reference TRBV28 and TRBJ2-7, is DVKVTQSSRYLVKRTGEKVFLECVQDMDHENMFWYRQDPGLGLRLIYFSYDVKMKEKGDIPEGYSVSREKKERFSLILESASTNQTSMYLCASSPTSPYEQYFGPGTRLTVT.